A selection of T cell receptor beta chains follows, all from one sample in a study of blood T cell repertoires in COVID-19. The repertoire was sequenced with immunoSEQ multiplex PCR; TCRdb's copy has only in-frame clones and lacks some. In the table there are 140,000 to 150,000 clones, over 75% of which are singletons. The sample consisted of peripheral blood. These receptors came from a woman between 50 and 59 years old with acute or convalescent COVID-19. Each CDR3 is given without its conserved first and last residue.

J,V,CDR3
TRBJ1-1,TRBV18,ASSPPGGMGSTEAF
TRBJ1-5,TRBV30,AWSVRGNQPQH
TRBJ1-2,TRBV7-2,ASSSARNYGYT
TRBJ2-7,TRBV23-1,ASSQPPGQDNYEQY
TRBJ1-2,TRBV7-9,ASSLGDTDYGYT
TRBJ2-7,TRBV9,ASSVLSGESYEQY
TRBJ1-1,TRBV27,ASQWGAPIGGTEAF
TRBJ2-2,TRBV2,ASSPQGGVTGELF
TRBJ2-1,TRBV3-1/TRBV3-2,ASSQGVLGSYNEQF
TRBJ2-1,TRBV2,ASTTYNEQF
TRBJ1-1,TRBV7-9,ASKIDTTRNTEAF
TRBJ2-1,TRBV3-1/TRBV3-2,ASSQAHEQF
TRBJ1-2,TRBV19,ASSTPGQGARHGYT
TRBJ1-1,TRBV11-2,ASSLERGTEAF
TRBJ1-2,TRBV20-1,SASNGQGGYT